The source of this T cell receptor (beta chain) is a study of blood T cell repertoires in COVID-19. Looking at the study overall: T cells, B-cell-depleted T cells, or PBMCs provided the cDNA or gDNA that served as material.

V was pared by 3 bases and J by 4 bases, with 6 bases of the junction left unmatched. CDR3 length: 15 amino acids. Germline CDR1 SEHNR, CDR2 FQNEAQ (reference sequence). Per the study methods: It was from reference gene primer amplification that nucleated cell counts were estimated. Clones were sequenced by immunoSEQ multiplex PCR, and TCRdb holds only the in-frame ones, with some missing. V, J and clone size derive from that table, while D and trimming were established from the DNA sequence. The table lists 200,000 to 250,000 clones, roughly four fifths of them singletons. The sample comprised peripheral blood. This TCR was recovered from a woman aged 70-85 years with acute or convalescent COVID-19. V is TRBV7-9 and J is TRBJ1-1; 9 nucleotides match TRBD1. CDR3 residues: CASSFPGQGTTEAFF. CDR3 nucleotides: TGTGCCAGCAGCTTTCCGGGACAGGGTACCACTGAAGCTTTCTTT.